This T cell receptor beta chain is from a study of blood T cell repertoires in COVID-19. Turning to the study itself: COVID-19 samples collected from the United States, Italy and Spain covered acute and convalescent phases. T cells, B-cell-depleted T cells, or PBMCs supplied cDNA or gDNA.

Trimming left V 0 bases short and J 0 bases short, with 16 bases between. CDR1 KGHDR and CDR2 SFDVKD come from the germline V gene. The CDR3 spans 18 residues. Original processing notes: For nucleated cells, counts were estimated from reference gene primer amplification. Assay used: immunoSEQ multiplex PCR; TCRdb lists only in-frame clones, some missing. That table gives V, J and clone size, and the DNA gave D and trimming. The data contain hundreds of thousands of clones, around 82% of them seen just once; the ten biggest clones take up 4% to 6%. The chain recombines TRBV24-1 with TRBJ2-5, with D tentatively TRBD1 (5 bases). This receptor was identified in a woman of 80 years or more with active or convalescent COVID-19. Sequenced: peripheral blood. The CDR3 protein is CATSDLPRAGSYQETQYF. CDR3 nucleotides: TGTGCCACCAGTGATTTGCCCCGCGCAGGGTCGTACCAAGAGACCCAGTACTTC.